Shown below are 12 T cell receptor beta chains from a single sample sequenced in a study of Ad26.COV2.S vaccination and SARS-CoV-2 variants. Described treatment: around 19 received Ad26.COV2.S at low or high dose, single or two shots; roughly five received placebo; per-sample allocation not given. Samples were taken on day 63 after the first vaccine or placebo injection. Sequencing was performed with immunoSEQ multiplex PCR; in TCRdb, only in-frame clones are kept and a portion is missing. Of 500,000 or so clones in the sample, 89% were seen once. The starting material was peripheral blood, obtained in a trial of Ad26.COV2.S vaccine versus placebo. These receptors were collected from a person aged 18 to 65 who received the Ad26.COV2.S COVID-19 vaccine or a placebo.

The V and J genes are TRBV5-1 and TRBJ2-5, with D unresolved. This CDR3 is built from 14 residues. V lost 0 bases, J lost 6 bases, and 12 bases lay in between. Per germline, CDR1 SGHRS and CDR2 YFSETQ. The CDR3 protein is CASSLGLDAKTQYF. In DNA form, the CDR3 reads TGCGCCAGCAGCTTGGGGCTAGACGCAAAGACCCAGTACTTC.

The chain couples TRBV9 to TRBJ2-4; TRBD1 might be the D (6 bases). Per germline, CDR1 SGDLS and CDR2 YYNGEE. The length of the CDR3 is 15 residues. The V and J ends lost 3 bases and 0 bases respectively, with 10 bases between them. As DNA, the CDR3 is TGTGCCAGCAGCGGAACAGGGCGAGCCAAAAACATTCAGTACTTC. Residues: CASSGTGRAKNIQYF.

This chain joins TRBV4-3 and TRBJ2-1; D might be TRBD2 (5 bases). This CDR3 contains 14 residues. Germline assignment: CDR1 LGHNA and CDR2 YSLEER. V was trimmed by 3 bases and J by 1 base, leaving 7 bases between them. The CDR3 protein is CASSQAGSYNEQFF. In DNA form, the CDR3 reads TGCGCCAGCAGCCAGGCGGGTTCCTACAATGAGCAGTTCTTC.

The CDR3 sequence is CASYDRDLETQYF. The DNA of the CDR3 is TGTGCCAGTTACGACAGGGATTTGGAGACCCAGTACTTC. V and J are TRBV28 and TRBJ2-5, with 7 bases lining up with TRBD1. The junction had 9 bases not matched to a gene; V was cut back by 9 bases and J by 5 bases. Germline V lookup: CDR1 MDHEN, CDR2 SYDVKM. This CDR3 region has 13 residues.

The genes are TRBV3-1 (or the pseudogene TRBV3-2) and TRBJ2-3; D gene ambiguous. Germline CDR1 is LGHDT and CDR2 is YNNKEL (reference sequence). This CDR3 comprises 12 residues. Trimming took off 3 bases at V and 1 base at J, with 2 bases between the two ends. Here the CDR3 reads CASSHRTDTQYF. CDR3 in DNA: TGTGCCAGCAGCCATCGCACAGATACGCAGTATTTT.

The V call is TRBV4-3, the J call TRBJ1-5; D gene uncertain. Per the germline V gene, CDR1 is LGHNA and CDR2 is YSLEER. The V end lost 0 bases, the J end lost 7 bases, and 7 bases lay between the germline ends. The CDR3 contains 13 residues. CDR3 region: CASSQDLRQPQHF. DNA for the CDR3: TGCGCCAGCAGCCAAGATCTGAGGCAGCCCCAGCATTTT.

The V gene is TRBV6-1, the J gene TRBJ1-1; no reliable D call. Germline V CDR1 and CDR2: MNHNS, SASEGT. Trimming left V 6 bases short and J 5 bases short, with 7 bases between. The CDR3 totals 11 residues. CDR3 sequence reads: CASSVMTEAFF. The CDR3 nucleotides read TGTGCCAGCAGCGTTATGACTGAAGCTTTCTTT.

J is TRBJ2-3 and V is TRBV29-1; D assignment may be TRBD1 or TRBD2 (6 bases each). CDR1 is SQVTM and CDR2 is ANQGSEA in the germline V gene. V lost 1 base and J 2 bases, leaving 13 bases between the germline ends. This CDR3 has 15 amino acids. Written as DNA, the CDR3 is TGCAGCGTTGAAGGGGGGGCAGAACTCACAGATACGCAGTATTTT. Protein: CSVEGGAELTDTQYF.

The chain uses TRBV10-3 and TRBJ2-1; 7 bases fit TRBD2. The CDR3 has 14 residues. The germline V gene has CDR1 ENHRY and CDR2 SYGVKD. Unmatched junction bases numbered 7, after V lost 6 bases and J lost 5 bases. The CDR3 coding sequence is TGTGCCATCAGGTCAAGCGGGAATGACAATGAGCAGTTCTTC. Protein product: CAIRSSGNDNEQFF.

This rearrangement joins TRBV7-2 to TRBJ2-3; no reliable D call. The CDR3 extends over 14 amino acids. Trimming left V 3 bases short and J 4 bases short, with 11 bases between. Looked up from germline, CDR1 is SGHTA and CDR2 is FQGNSA. CDR3 nucleotide sequence: TGTGCCAGCAGCTTTTTTGGTCGGTCAGATACGCAGTATTTT. It is translated as CASSFFGRSDTQYF.

The rearrangement links TRBV7-2 to TRBJ1-2; the D gene is possibly TRBD1 (6 bases). CDR1 and CDR2 from the germline V gene are SGHTA and FQGNSA. The CDR3 sequence is 14 residues long. Trimming cost V 3 bases and J 8 bases, with 16 bases left between them. The CDR3: CASSFTTGDVGYTF. As DNA, the CDR3 is TGTGCCAGCAGCTTTACGACAGGAGATGTGGGCTACACCTTC.

The CDR3 region has the DNA TGTGCCTGGAGACGGGGGGGGTCCTCGTTGCGGCAGTTCTTC. This translates into CAWRRGGSSLRQFF. The chain carries TRBV30 and TRBJ2-1, with 8 bases aligning to TRBD2. CDR3 size: 14 residues. The J segment lost 12 bases and the V segment lost 3 bases, leaving 13 bases of the junction unmatched. Germline V CDR1 and CDR2: GTSNPN, SVGIG (reference sequence).